The 7 T cell receptor beta chains in this list originate from one sample, sequenced in a study of T-cell memory formation after mild COVID-19. TCRdb re-derived calls from the 5' RACE reads in MiXCR, one entry per CDR3 protein. The sample contains 30,000 to 45,000 distinct CDR3 sequences, about an eighth of which appear only once. The sequenced sample was PBMCs or a T cell subset sorted from them (not recorded which). All receptors come from a man aged 18 to 29 who had mild COVID-19 (a few samples of this study predate the infection). Cell type and time point are not known.

Many counts were recorded for this clonotype. The chain recombines TRBV5-1 with TRBJ1-6; D remains unclear. This CDR3 comprises 15 residues. From germline, CDR1 is SGHRS and CDR2 YFSETQ. Trimming stripped 0 bases from V and 10 bases from J, with 14 bases between. CDR3 DNA sequence: TGCGCCAGCAGCTTGGCGCAGGTGTCAGGCTCACCCCTCCACTTT. Protein product: CASSLAQVSGSPLHF.

The rearrangement links TRBV12-3 or TRBV12-4 to TRBJ1-5, with D unresolved. This CDR3 has 14 residues. Trimming removed 3 bases at V and 4 bases at J, with 10 bases between. The CDR3, as DNA: TGTGCCAGCAGTTTCCGACGGAGTAATCAGCCCCAGCATTTT. As protein: CASSFRRSNQPQHF.

This clonotype was observed at least ten times. This chain joins TRBV5-1 and TRBJ2-3; the match to TRBD1 covers 9 bases. Germline CDR1 reads SGHRS; CDR2 reads YFSETQ. V dropped 7 bases and J dropped 6; count of bases not matched to a gene: 6. The length of the CDR3 is 13 residues. The CDR3 DNA reads as TGCGCCAGCGAGGGACAGGGCTTCGATACGCAGTATTTT. This sequence encodes CASEGQGFDTQYF.

This clonotype was counted at least ten times. This rearrangement joins TRBV7-2 to TRBJ2-7, with D unclear. Trimming left V 2 bases short and J 5 bases short, with 7 bases between. The V gene's germline CDR1 is SGHTA and CDR2 FQGNSA. The CDR3 has 12 amino acids. CDR3 DNA sequence: TGTGCCAGCAGCTTATCTAGGAACGAGCAGTACTTC. The encoded protein is CASSLSRNEQYF. The full variable domain, its missing parts supplied by reference TRBV7-2 and TRBJ2-7, is GAGVSQSPSNKVTEKGKDVELRCDPISGHTALYWYRQSLGQGLEFLIYFQGNSAPDKSGLPSDRFSAERTGGSVSTLTIQRTQQEDSAVYLCASSLSRNEQYFGPGTRLTVT.

As for this clonotype: This may be a read error, as it is one base from a much larger clone. This chain links TRBV7-2 with TRBJ1-2; a weak D match, TRBD1 (6 bases). Trimming left V 5 bases short and J 5 bases short, with 15 bases between. Germline lookup yields CDR1 SGHTA and CDR2 FQGNSA. The CDR3 totals 14 residues. The CDR3 sequence is CASSQGSGQYGYTF. The CDR3 DNA reads TGTGCCAGCAGCCAGGGGTCGGGGCAATATGGCTACACCTTC.

There are many counts of this clonotype. This chain links TRBV7-3 with TRBJ2-5; 9 bases map to TRBD2. This CDR3 comprises 14 residues. From germline, CDR1 is SGHTA and CDR2 FQGTGA. The V and J ends lost 4 bases and 4 bases, in that order; junction bases with no gene match: 4. For the CDR3, the DNA is TGTGCCAGCAGCTCCGGGACTAGCCTAGAGACCCAGTACTTC. The encoded protein is CASSSGTSLETQYF.

This clonotype was detected many times. This chain connects TRBV4-1 to TRBJ1-6, with D unresolved. Trimming cost V 0 bases and J 8 bases, with 11 bases left between them. Germline V gene lookup returns CDR1 MGHRA and CDR2 YSYEKL. This CDR3 has 15 residues. CDR3 sequence: CASSQEPSGYSPLHF. In DNA, the CDR3 is TGCGCCAGCAGCCAAGAACCATCGGGGTATTCACCCCTCCACTTT.